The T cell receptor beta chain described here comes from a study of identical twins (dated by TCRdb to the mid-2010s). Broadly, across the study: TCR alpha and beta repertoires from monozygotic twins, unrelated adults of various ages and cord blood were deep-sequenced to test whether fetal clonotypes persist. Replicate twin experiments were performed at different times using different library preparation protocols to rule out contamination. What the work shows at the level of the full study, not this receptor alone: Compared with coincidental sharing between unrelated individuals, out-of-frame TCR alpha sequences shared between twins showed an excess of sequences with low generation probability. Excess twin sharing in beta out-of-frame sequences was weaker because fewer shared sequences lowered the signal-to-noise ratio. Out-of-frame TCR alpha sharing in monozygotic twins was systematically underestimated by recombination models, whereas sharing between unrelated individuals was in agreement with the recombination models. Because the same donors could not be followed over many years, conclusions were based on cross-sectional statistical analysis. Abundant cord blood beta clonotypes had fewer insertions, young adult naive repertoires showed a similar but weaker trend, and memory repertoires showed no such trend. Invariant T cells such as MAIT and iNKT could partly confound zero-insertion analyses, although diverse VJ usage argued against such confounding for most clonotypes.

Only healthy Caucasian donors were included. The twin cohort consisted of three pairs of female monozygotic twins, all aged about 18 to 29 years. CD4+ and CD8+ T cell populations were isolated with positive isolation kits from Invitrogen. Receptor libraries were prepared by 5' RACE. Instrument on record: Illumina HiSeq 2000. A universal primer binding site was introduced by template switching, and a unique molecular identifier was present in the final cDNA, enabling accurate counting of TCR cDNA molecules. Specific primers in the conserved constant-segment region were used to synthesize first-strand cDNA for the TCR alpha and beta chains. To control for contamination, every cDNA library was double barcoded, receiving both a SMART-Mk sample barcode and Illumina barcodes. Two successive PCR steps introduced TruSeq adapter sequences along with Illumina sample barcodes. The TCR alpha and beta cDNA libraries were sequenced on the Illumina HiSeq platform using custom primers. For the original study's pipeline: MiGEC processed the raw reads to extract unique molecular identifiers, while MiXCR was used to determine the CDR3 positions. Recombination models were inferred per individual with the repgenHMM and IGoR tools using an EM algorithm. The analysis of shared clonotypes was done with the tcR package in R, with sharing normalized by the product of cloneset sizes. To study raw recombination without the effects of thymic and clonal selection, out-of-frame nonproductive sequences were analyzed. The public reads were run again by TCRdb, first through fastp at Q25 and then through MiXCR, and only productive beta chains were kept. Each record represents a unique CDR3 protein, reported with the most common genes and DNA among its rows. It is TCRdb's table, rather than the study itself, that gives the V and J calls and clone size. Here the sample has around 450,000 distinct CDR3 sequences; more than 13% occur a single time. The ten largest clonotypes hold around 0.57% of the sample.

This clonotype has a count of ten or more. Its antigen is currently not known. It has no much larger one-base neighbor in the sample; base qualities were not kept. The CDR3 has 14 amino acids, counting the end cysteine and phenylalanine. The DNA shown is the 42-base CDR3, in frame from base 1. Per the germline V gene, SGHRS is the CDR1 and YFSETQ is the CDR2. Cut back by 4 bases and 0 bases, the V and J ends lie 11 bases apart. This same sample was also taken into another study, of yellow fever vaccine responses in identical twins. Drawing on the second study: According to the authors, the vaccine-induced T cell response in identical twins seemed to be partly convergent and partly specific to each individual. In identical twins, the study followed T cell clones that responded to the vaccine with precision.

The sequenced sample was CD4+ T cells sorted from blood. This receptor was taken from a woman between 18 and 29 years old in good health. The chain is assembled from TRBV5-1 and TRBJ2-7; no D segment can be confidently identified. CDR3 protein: CASSVQALSYEQYF. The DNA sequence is TGCGCCAGCAGCGTCCAGGCTCTCTCCTACGAGCAGTACTTC.